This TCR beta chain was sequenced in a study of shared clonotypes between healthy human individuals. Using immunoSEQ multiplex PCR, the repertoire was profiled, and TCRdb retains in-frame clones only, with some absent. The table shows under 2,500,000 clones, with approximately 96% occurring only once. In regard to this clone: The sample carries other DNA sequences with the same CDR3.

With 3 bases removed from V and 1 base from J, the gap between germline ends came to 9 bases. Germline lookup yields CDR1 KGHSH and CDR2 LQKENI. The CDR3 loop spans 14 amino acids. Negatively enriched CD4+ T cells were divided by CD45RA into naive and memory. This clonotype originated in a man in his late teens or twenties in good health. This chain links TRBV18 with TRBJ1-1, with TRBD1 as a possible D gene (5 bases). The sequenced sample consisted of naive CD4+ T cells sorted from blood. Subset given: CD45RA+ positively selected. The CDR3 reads CASSPIGANTEAFF. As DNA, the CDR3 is TGTGCCAGCTCACCTATAGGGGCGAACACTGAAGCTTTCTTT.